The next 12 T cell receptor beta chains were all read from a single sample in a study of CD8 T cells in ankylosing spondylitis. MiXCR, run by TCRdb on the 5' RACE reads, gives a single entry per CDR3 protein. Of around 330,000 distinct CDR3 sequences listed, around a tenth are singletons. The specimen was blood, either unsorted or a sorted T cell fraction (not recorded which). The receptors were gathered from a female donor with ankylosing spondylitis or in good health (not recorded which).

This clonotype was seen more than once but under ten times. CDR3 sequence reads: CAISESVGQGSHYEQYF. The CDR3 DNA follows: TGTGCCATCAGTGAGAGTGTGGGACAGGGCTCCCATTACGAGCAGTACTTC. The chain has TRBV10-3 and TRBJ2-7; 9 nucleotides align to TRBD1. This CDR3 comprises 17 residues. Germline values: CDR1 ENHRY, CDR2 SYGVKD. The V gene end was trimmed by 2 bases and the J gene end by 4 bases; junction bases not matched to a gene: 12.

This sequence joins TRBV6-5 and TRBJ2-5; D unclear. Per the germline V gene, CDR1 is MNHEY and CDR2 is SVGAGI. The CDR3 is 12 residues long. V gave up 5 bases and J gave up 10 bases, with 14 bases separating them. CDR3 amino acids: CASSRSAQSQYF. CDR3 nucleotides: TGTGCCAGCAGTCGCAGCGCGCAGAGCCAGTACTTC.

This clonotype was seen ten or more times. CDR3 in DNA: TGTGCCAGCAGTACCAGGTCGGTTTACGAGCAGTACTTC. It codes for CASSTRSVYEQYF. The V call is TRBV28, the J call TRBJ2-7, with unresolved D. CDR3 size: 13 residues. Germline V CDR1 and CDR2: MDHEN, SYDVKM. Trimming took 5 bases from V and 4 from J, leaving 12 bases between them.

There are many counts of this clonotype. The chain has TRBV7-9 and TRBJ2-1; the D call may be TRBD1 or TRBD2 (5 bases each). V was shortened by 7 bases and J by 2 bases, with 12 bases between the two germline ends. The CDR3 loop spans 14 amino acids. Germline V gives CDR1 SEHNR, CDR2 FQNEAQ (reference sequence). The DNA for the CDR3 is TGTGCCAGCACCATTGGGGGAACCTACAATGAGCAGTTCTTC. Protein sequence: CASTIGGTYNEQFF.

The chain uses TRBV5-1 and TRBJ1-2, with D possibly matching TRBD1 (6 bases). Trimming took off 5 bases at V and 4 bases at J, with 12 bases between the two ends. The CDR3 is made up of 13 amino acids. CDR1 and CDR2 (germline): SGHRS, YFSETQ. The CDR3 sequence is CASRSGGAYGYTF. CDR3 sequence (DNA): TGCGCCAGCAGATCCGGGGGGGCCTATGGCTACACCTTC.

This clonotype was found many times. The chain employs TRBV20-1 and TRBJ2-1; possibly TRBD1 for D (6 bases). Germline assignment: CDR1 DFQATT and CDR2 SNEGSKA (reference sequence). The CDR3 has 14 amino acids. With 3 bases removed from V and 7 bases from J, the gap between germline ends came to 16 bases. Written as DNA, the CDR3 is TGCAGTGCTAGTCAAACGGGACAACCGAATGAGCAGTTCTTC. Translating it yields CSASQTGQPNEQFF.

This clonotype came up a few times. This sequence joins TRBV7-2 and TRBJ2-3, with D perhaps TRBD2 (6 bases). In germline, CDR1 is SGHTA, CDR2 FQGNSA. V was shortened by 4 bases and J by 0 bases, with 11 bases between the two germline ends. CDR3 size: 15 residues. CDR3 loop: CASSWSGLSTDTQYF. The CDR3 DNA follows: TGTGCCAGCAGCTGGAGCGGGCTAAGCACAGATACGCAGTATTTT.

The gene calls are TRBV28 and TRBJ2-2; D possibly uses TRBD1 or TRBD2 (7 bases each). The length of the CDR3 is 14 residues. Between the trimmed V and J ends, which lost 7 bases and 1 base, there was a span of 10 bases. Germline V gene sequence: CDR1 MDHEN, CDR2 SYDVKM. Here the CDR3 DNA reads TGTGCCAGCACCAGGGGGGGGAACACCGGGGAGCTGTTTTTT. This translates into CASTRGGNTGELFF.

This clonotype was counted ten times or more. This rearrangement joins TRBV20-1 to TRBJ1-4; possibly TRBD1 for D (5 bases). Germline CDR1 DFQATT, CDR2 SNEGSKA (reference sequence). V was trimmed by 3 bases and J by 0 bases, leaving 14 bases between them. The CDR3 runs to 16 residues. The CDR3 sequence: CSASEEGLATNEKLFF. The CDR3 region has the DNA TGCAGTGCTAGTGAGGAGGGGCTTGCAACTAATGAAAAACTGTTTTTT.

The sample holds a few counts of this clonotype. The V and J genes are TRBV11-2 and TRBJ2-7; 7 bases are a match to TRBD2. Germline values: CDR1 SGHAT, CDR2 FQNNGV. Trimming removed 1 base from V and 3 bases from J; junction bases left unmatched: 15. The CDR3 is 18 amino acids. The CDR3 here is CASSLGADGGGIGYEQYF. The DNA for the CDR3 is TGTGCCAGCAGCTTAGGAGCCGATGGGGGGGGTATTGGCTACGAGCAGTACTTC.

This clonotype came up a few times. This chain links TRBV12-3 or TRBV12-4 with TRBJ2-1, with 7 bases aligning to TRBD2. J lost 9 bases, V lost 6 bases, and 14 bases had no gene match. This CDR3 has 15 amino acids. CDR3 DNA: TGTGCCAGCAGGTCCTGGTCGGGAGGTGCTGGTGAGCAGTTCTTC. The encoded protein is CASRSWSGGAGEQFF.

The chain recombines TRBV3-1 with TRBJ1-3; D is perhaps TRBD1 (5 bases). The CDR3 covers 15 residues. Trimming took 4 bases from V and 4 from J, leaving 14 bases between them. CDR1 is LGHDT and CDR2 is YNNKEL in the germline V gene (reference sequence). The CDR3, as DNA: TGTGCCAGCAGCCCTACCGGGACGGACGGAAACACCATATATTTT. Amino acid sequence: CASSPTGTDGNTIYF.